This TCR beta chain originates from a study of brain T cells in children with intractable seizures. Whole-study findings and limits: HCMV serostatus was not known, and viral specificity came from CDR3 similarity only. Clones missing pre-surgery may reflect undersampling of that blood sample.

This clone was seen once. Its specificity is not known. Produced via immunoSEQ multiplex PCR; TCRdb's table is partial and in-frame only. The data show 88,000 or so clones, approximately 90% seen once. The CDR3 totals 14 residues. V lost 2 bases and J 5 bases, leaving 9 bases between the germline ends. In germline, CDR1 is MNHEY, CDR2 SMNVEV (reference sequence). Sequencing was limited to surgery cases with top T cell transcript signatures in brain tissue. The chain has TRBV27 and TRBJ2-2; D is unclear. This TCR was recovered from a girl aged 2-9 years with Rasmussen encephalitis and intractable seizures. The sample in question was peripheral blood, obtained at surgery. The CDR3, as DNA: TGTGCCAGCAGTTTAAGCTCGAGGACCGGGGAGCTGTTTTTT. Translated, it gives CASSLSSRTGELFF.